The present TCR beta chain was sequenced within a study of graft-versus-host responses after intestinal transplantation. Notes on this clone: The antigen remains unidentified.

The protocol was immunoSEQ multiplex PCR, while the TCRdb copy is restricted to in-frame clones and leaves out a portion. The profile shows around 90,000 clones, roughly 91% of them singletons. Germline V lookup: CDR1 PRHDT, CDR2 FYEKMQ (reference sequence). The CDR3 sequence is 13 residues long. This rearrangement joins TRBV13 to TRBJ2-5; D is undetermined. The assigned J gene may be wrong: the sequence end matches TRBJ2-7 better. The receptor's source is a human donor who was the organ donor for an intestinal transplant. The sample here was unstimulated CD8+ T cells sorted from spleen or lymph node cells, taken before transplant. CDR3 protein: CASSLESSHEQYF. The CDR3 coding sequence is TGTGCCAGCAGCTTAGAATCTAGTCACGAGCAGTACTTC.